The 32 T cell receptor beta chains below come from one sample, sequenced in a study of T cells in Graves' hyperthyroidism and ophthalmopathy. TCR beta CDR3 sequences were amplified from RNA transcripts. HTBI primers drove first-round RT-PCR of the TCR CDR3. TCRdb ran MiXCR on the multiplex PCR reads and lists one entry per CDR3 protein. This table has 300,000 to 450,000 distinct CDR3 sequences, roughly 13% appearing once. The sequenced sample consisted of blood. These receptors were collected from a man aged 30 to 45 with Graves' hyperthyroidism that later progressed to Graves' ophthalmopathy.

This clonotype was seen repeatedly, ten times or more. CDR3 nucleotide sequence: TGTGCCAGCAGCTTTGGTCAGGGTAACCCCTCCTACGAGCAGTACTTC. Protein product: CASSFGQGNPSYEQYF. The chain recombines TRBV7-8 with TRBJ2-7, with D possibly matching TRBD1 (5 bases). This CDR3 region has 16 residues. Germline V gene sequence: CDR1 SGHVS, CDR2 FQNEAQ. V was shortened by 3 bases and J by 0 bases, with 15 bases between the two germline ends. Using reference TRBV7-8 and TRBJ2-7 for the parts outside the CDR3, the full variable domain is GAGVSQSPRYKVAKRGQDVALRCDPISGHVSLFWYQQALGQGPEFLTYFQNEAQLDKSGLPSDRFFAERPEGSVSTLKIQRTQQEDSAVYLCASSFGQGNPSYEQYFGPGTRLTVT.

This clonotype came up a few times. The rearrangement links TRBV9 to TRBJ1-5; 8 nucleotides agree with TRBD1. V lost 0 bases and J lost 7; bases outside the gene matches: 3. Germline V gene data show CDR1 as SGDLS and CDR2 as YYNGEE. The CDR3 runs 14 residues. CDR3 in DNA: TGTGCCAGCAGCGTAGGGACAGGGAGCCAGCCCCAGCATTTT. Amino acid sequence: CASSVGTGSQPQHF. The full variable domain, completed using reference TRBV9 and TRBJ1-5, is DSGVTQTPKHLITATGQRVTLRCSPRSGDLSVYWYQQSLDQGLQFLIQYYNGEERAKGNILERFSAQQFPDLHSELNLSSLELGDSALYFCASSVGTGSQPQHFGDGTRLSIL.

This sequence joins TRBV7-2 and TRBJ1-1, with a possible D match to TRBD1 (6 bases). From germline, CDR1 is SGHTA and CDR2 FQGNSA. Trimming took 4 bases from V and 4 from J, leaving 16 bases between them. The CDR3 is 15 amino acids. CDR3 sequence reads: CASSSYTGYGTEAFF. For the CDR3, the DNA is TGTGCCAGCAGCTCCTACACAGGGTACGGCACTGAAGCTTTCTTT.

This clonotype was counted many times. The chain recombines TRBV2 with TRBJ1-2; TRBD1 is a possible D gene (5 bases). V was cut by 6 bases and J by 0 bases, with 8 bases left in between. Per the germline V gene, CDR1 is SNHLY and CDR2 is FYNNEI. There are 13 residues in the CDR3. CDR3 sequence: CASSQGTNYGYTF. CDR3 sequence (DNA): TGTGCCAGCAGCCAGGGAACTAACTATGGCTACACCTTC.

The chain recombines TRBV20-1 with TRBJ1-5; D is unresolved. The V and J ends lost 6 bases and 0 bases respectively, with 9 bases between them. Germline lookup yields CDR1 DFQATT and CDR2 SNEGSKA (reference sequence). This CDR3 contains 13 residues. DNA for the CDR3: TGCAGTGCAAAGGAATATAGCAATCAGCCCCAGCATTTT. The encoded protein is CSAKEYSNQPQHF.

A few counts support this clonotype. The conserved phenylalanine or tryptophan is not found at the CDR3 terminus, so this likely reflects a read error. The chain links TRBV18 to TRBJ1-1; D perhaps matches TRBD1 (5 bases). The CDR3 runs to 13 residues. Germline lookup yields CDR1 KGHSH and CDR2 LQKENI. Trimming pared 5 bases from V and 4 bases from J, leaving 11 bases between. CDR3 in amino acids: CASSTGVSTEAFL. For the CDR3, the DNA is TGTGCCAGCTCAACGGGGGTTAGCACTGAAGCTTTCCTT.

This clonotype came up many times. This CDR3 reads CASNPSDRGYTF. For the CDR3, the DNA is TGTGCCAGCAATCCATCAGACCGCGGCTACACCTTC. The chain recombines TRBV28 with TRBJ1-2; D is uncertain. The CDR3 consists of 12 residues. Germline CDR1 and CDR2: MDHEN and SYDVKM. V lost 7 bases and J 8 bases, leaving 14 bases between the germline ends.

This clonotype was found many times. This chain links TRBV2 with TRBJ2-7, with 9 nucleotides matching TRBD2. The CDR3 is 15 amino acids. With V trimmed by 3 bases and J by 4 bases, 7 bases remained unmatched. The germline CDR1 and CDR2 sequences are SNHLY and FYNNEI. The CDR3 region is CASSEGGGARYEQYF. In DNA form, the CDR3 reads TGTGCCAGCAGTGAGGGCGGGGGGGCTCGGTACGAGCAGTACTTC.

In this sample, this clonotype turned up many times. CDR3 region: CASSFVENTEAFF. Written as DNA, the CDR3 is TGTGCCAGCAGTTTTGTGGAGAACACTGAAGCTTTCTTT. V is TRBV28 and J is TRBJ1-1, with D hard to call. The germline V gene encodes CDR1 MDHEN and CDR2 SYDVKM. The CDR3 covers 13 residues. The germline V and J ends were trimmed by 3 bases and 1 base, with 6 bases remaining between them.

The rearrangement uses TRBV13 and TRBJ2-1, with TRBD2 matching 11 bases. Germline CDR1 reads PRHDT; CDR2 reads FYEKMQ (reference sequence). V lost 5 bases, J lost 6 bases, and 9 bases stayed unmatched. The CDR3 length is 16 residues. CDR3 amino acids: CASSGSSGGKSNEQFF. CDR3 DNA sequence: TGTGCCAGCAGCGGTTCTAGCGGGGGGAAATCCAATGAGCAGTTCTTC.

This clonotype has a count of ten or more. The chain couples TRBV2 to TRBJ1-2; D perhaps matches TRBD1 (6 bases). V gave up 6 bases and J gave up 4 bases, with 21 bases separating them. In germline, CDR1 is SNHLY, CDR2 FYNNEI. CDR3 size: 16 residues. CDR3 protein: CASRPRGAPTLYGYTF. In nucleotides, the CDR3 is TGTGCCAGCAGACCGAGGGGGGCGCCCACACTCTATGGCTACACCTTC.

This clonotype was observed a handful of times. This chain connects TRBV6-1 to TRBJ1-2; possibly TRBD1 for D (5 bases). The CDR3 length is 16 residues. V was pared by 2 bases and J by 3 bases, with 16 bases between. Germline V lookup: CDR1 MNHNS, CDR2 SASEGT. CDR3 loop: CASSEWDPGTDYGYTF. The CDR3, as DNA: TGTGCCAGCAGTGAATGGGATCCCGGGACCGACTATGGCTACACCTTC.

As concerns this clonotype: A much larger clonotype is one base distant, so this may be a read error. V usage is TRBV7-2 and J usage is TRBJ1-2, with unresolved D. The V gene's germline CDR1 is SGHTA and CDR2 FQGNSA. The CDR3 is 16 residues long. V was clipped by 0 bases and J by 4 bases, with 15 bases between them. CDR3 sequence reads: CASSLAVTTIFYGYTF. In DNA, the CDR3 is TGTGCCAGCAGCTTAGCGGTGACTACTATTTTCTATGGCTACACCTTC.

This clonotype was recorded at least ten times. The chain joins TRBV7-9 to TRBJ1-5, with a possible D match to TRBD1 (6 bases). Trimming pared 3 bases from V and 4 bases from J, leaving 19 bases between. Germline CDR1 SEHNR, CDR2 FQNEAQ (reference sequence). CDR3 length: 17 amino acids. The CDR3 nucleotides read TGTGCCAGCAGCTTCGCAACCCGGGGGGCGAGGAATCAGCCCCAGCATTTT. This encodes CASSFATRGARNQPQHF. The full variable domain, its missing parts supplied by reference TRBV7-9 and TRBJ1-5, is DTGVSQNPRHKITKRGQNVTFRCDPISEHNRLYWYRQTLGQGPEFLTYFQNEAQLEKSRLLSDRFSAERPKGSFSTLEIQRTEQGDSAMYLCASSFATRGARNQPQHFGDGTRLSIL.

The J gene is TRBJ2-2, the V gene TRBV5-1; D uncertain. Trimming removed 0 bases at V and 5 bases at J, with 8 bases between. Per germline, CDR1 SGHRS and CDR2 YFSETQ. This CDR3 contains 14 residues. CDR3 nucleotide sequence: TGCGCCAGCAGCTTGGTCCGGATTACCGGGGAGCTGTTTTTT. Its translation is CASSLVRITGELFF.

As concerns this clonotype: The junction departs from the called germline gene at one end, perhaps through a read error. V is TRBV5-6 and J is TRBJ2-1; possibly TRBD2 for D (6 bases). This CDR3 is built from 16 residues. Germline values: CDR1 SGHDT, CDR2 YYEEEE. In nucleotides, the CDR3 is TGTGCCAGCAGCTTATCTGGAGGGCAGGGTATCGATGATCAGTTCTTC. Its translation is CASSLSGGQGIDDQFF. Together with reference TRBV5-6 and TRBJ2-1, the CDR3 gives the full variable domain: DAGVTQSPTHLIKTRGQQVTLRCSPKSGHDTVSWYQQALGQGPQFIFQYYEEEERQRGNFPDRFSGHQFPNYSSELNVNALLLGDSALYLCASSLSGGQGIDDQFFGPGTRLTVL.

This chain uses TRBV6-6 with TRBJ1-5; D is ambiguous. The germline gives CDR1 MNHNY, CDR2 SVGAGI (reference sequence). The CDR3 contains 13 residues. V was trimmed by 2 bases and J by 3 bases, leaving 5 bases between them. The CDR3 region is CASSYRPNQPQHF. The CDR3 DNA reads as TGTGCCAGCAGTTACAGGCCCAATCAGCCCCAGCATTTT.

This clonotype appeared many times. The chain couples TRBV6-1 to TRBJ1-5; D is perhaps TRBD1 (6 bases). The CDR3 extends over 14 amino acids. In germline, CDR1 is MNHNS, CDR2 SASEGT. The V gene lost 6 bases and the J gene lost 7 bases, with 16 bases spanning the gap. In nucleotides, the CDR3 is TGTGCCAGCAGCCCCGAACAGGGAGTCCAGCCCCAGCATTTT. Amino acid sequence: CASSPEQGVQPQHF.

This clonotype was observed a few times. This rearrangement joins TRBV9 to TRBJ2-2; D may be TRBD2 (6 bases). The CDR3 extends over 12 amino acids. The germline V gene has CDR1 SGDLS and CDR2 YYNGEE. The V and J ends lost 2 bases and 7 bases respectively, with 6 bases between them. As DNA, the CDR3 is TGTGCCAGCAGCGTCGGGAGCGGGGAGCTGTTTTTT. This gives the protein CASSVGSGELFF.

The chain employs TRBV7-3 and TRBJ2-1; 7 bases line up with TRBD2. Unmatched junction bases numbered 7, after V lost 2 bases and J lost 6 bases. The CDR3 runs to 15 residues. Germline CDR1 SGHTA, CDR2 FQGTGA. The CDR3 DNA follows: TGTGCCAGCAGCTTATCGGGGGGAGTTCTCAATGAGCAGTTCTTC. Translated, it gives CASSLSGGVLNEQFF.

In its sample, this clonotype was seen a few times. J is TRBJ1-5 and V is TRBV19, with D possibly being TRBD1 (6 bases). CDR1 and CDR2 from the germline V gene are LNHDA and SQIVND (reference sequence). Trimming removed 6 bases from V and 3 bases from J, with 12 bases in between. The CDR3 runs 14 residues. CDR3 coding DNA: TGTGCCAGTAGACCAGGACAGATCAATCAGCCCCAGCATTTT. Its protein product is CASRPGQINQPQHF.

This clonotype was found many times. The chain couples TRBV5-1 to TRBJ1-5, with a weak D call TRBD1 (6 bases). V lost 4 bases and J 3 bases, leaving 14 bases between the germline ends. CDR1 is SGHRS, CDR2 YFSETQ, per germline. The CDR3 has 15 amino acids. The DNA of the CDR3 is TGCGCCAGCAGCATGACAGGCGACCCCAATCAGCCCCAGCATTTT. Translated, it gives CASSMTGDPNQPQHF. Combining the CDR3 with reference TRBV5-1 and TRBJ1-5 gives the whole variable domain KAGVTQTPRYLIKTRGQQVTLSCSPISGHRSVSWYQQTPGQGLQFLFEYFSETQRNKGNFPGRFSGRQFSNSRSEMNVSTLELGDSALYLCASSMTGDPNQPQHFGDGTRLSIL.

The gene calls are TRBV4-1 and TRBJ1-5, with D hard to call. Trimming stripped 1 base from V and 2 bases from J, with 9 bases between. Looked up from germline, CDR1 is MGHRA and CDR2 is YSYEKL. The CDR3 has 15 amino acids. CDR3 nucleotide sequence: TGCGCCAGCAGCCAAGTGGTGGGTGGCAATCAGCCCCAGCATTTT. Translating it yields CASSQVVGGNQPQHF.

This clonotype was found a few times. This rearrangement joins TRBV4-1 to TRBJ2-3; 10 nucleotides agree with TRBD2. Unmatched junction bases numbered 7, after V lost 0 bases and J lost 4 bases. This CDR3 is 17 amino acids long. Per the germline V gene, CDR1 is MGHRA and CDR2 is YSYEKL. The CDR3 sequence: CASSQDRGTSAPDTQYF. DNA for the CDR3: TGCGCCAGCAGCCAAGATAGAGGGACTAGCGCGCCAGATACGCAGTATTTT.

This clonotype occurred many times. The chain employs TRBV28 and TRBJ2-3; D call uncertain. The CDR3 sequence is 12 residues long. V lost 6 bases and J 0 bases, leaving 4 bases between the germline ends. Germline values: CDR1 MDHEN, CDR2 SYDVKM. The CDR3 region has the DNA TGTGCCAGCAGCCAAAGCACAGATACGCAGTATTTT. Amino acid sequence: CASSQSTDTQYF.

In its sample, this clonotype was seen many times. The chain recombines TRBV7-9 with TRBJ2-7; D ambiguous. Germline V lookup: CDR1 SEHNR, CDR2 FQNEAQ (reference sequence). V gave up 1 base and J gave up 12 bases, with 16 bases separating them. This CDR3 comprises 13 residues. CDR3 in amino acids: CASSLGWTDQMYF. As DNA, the CDR3 is TGTGCCAGCAGCTTAGGATGGACGGACCAAATGTACTTC.

Many counts were recorded for this clonotype. J is TRBJ1-1 and V is TRBV7-9; D perhaps matches TRBD1 (6 bases). Germline values: CDR1 SEHNR, CDR2 FQNEAQ (reference sequence). Trimming took off 7 bases at V and 0 bases at J, with 12 bases between the two ends. This CDR3 has 14 amino acids. The CDR3 protein is CASNDRKMNTEAFF. CDR3 sequence (DNA): TGTGCCAGCAACGACAGGAAGATGAACACTGAAGCTTTCTTT.

This clonotype has at least ten counts. The chain recombines TRBV12-3 or TRBV12-4 with TRBJ2-1, with D maybe TRBD1 (6 bases). Trimming took 5 bases from V and 5 from J, leaving 10 bases between them. The CDR3 runs 13 residues. DNA for the CDR3: TGTGCCAGCAGTCACAGGGAAAACAATGAGCAGTTCTTC. Translating gives CASSHRENNEQFF.

The rearrangement links TRBV20-1 to TRBJ1-6; 7 bases fit TRBD1. Germline loops: CDR1 DFQATT, CDR2 SNEGSKA (reference sequence). V was pared by 3 bases and J by 7 bases, with 9 bases of the junction left unmatched. This CDR3 has 15 amino acids. Here the CDR3 DNA reads TGCAGTGCTAGCTTACAGGGGAGTAGGAATTCACCCCTCCACTTT. Translated: CSASLQGSRNSPLHF.

The gene calls are TRBV4-1 and TRBJ2-7, with 12 positions matching TRBD2. Germline loops: CDR1 MGHRA, CDR2 YSYEKL. The CDR3 sequence is 17 residues long. Trimming cost V 4 bases and J 0 bases; bases outside gene matches: 7. CDR3 in DNA: TGCGCCAGCAGCCGATCCCGACTAGCGGGGGCCTCCTACGAGCAGTACTTC. Amino acid sequence: CASSRSRLAGASYEQYF.

This clonotype was found a few times. This chain uses TRBV10-3 with TRBJ2-1; 9 nucleotides align to TRBD1. CDR1 is ENHRY, CDR2 SYGVKD, per germline. V lost 3 bases to trimming and J lost 6 bases; unmatched junction nucleotides: 3. There are 14 residues in the CDR3. The CDR3 sequence: CAISEQGAINEQFF. As DNA, the CDR3 is TGTGCCATCAGTGAACAGGGGGCGATCAATGAGCAGTTCTTC.

This clonotype was seen a few times. The chain couples TRBV9 to TRBJ2-2, with 10 bases aligning to TRBD2. There are 17 residues in the CDR3. The J segment lost 5 bases and the V segment lost 2 bases, leaving 9 bases of the junction unmatched. Per germline, CDR1 SGDLS and CDR2 YYNGEE. This CDR3 is CASSVNLLAGDTGELFF. CDR3 DNA sequence: TGTGCCAGCAGCGTGAACTTGCTAGCGGGAGATACCGGGGAGCTGTTTTTT.